The sample holds a few counts of the clone carrying this T cell receptor (beta chain). CDR1 is MNHNS and CDR2 is SASEGT in the germline V gene. The CDR3 consists of 16 residues. Losses at the gene ends were 2 bases for V and 7 bases for J; bases not matched to a gene: 10. Measured with immunoSEQ multiplex PCR; TCRdb has only the in-frame clones, and not every one. The table records thousands of clones, under 85% of them present only once. The source of the sample is a study of immune cell composition in non-small cell lung cancer. The chain combines TRBV6-1 with TRBJ2-7; 11 nucleotides line up with TRBD1. The sequencing input was lung tumor tissue. This clonotype was obtained from a human donor with non-small cell lung cancer. The CDR3 here is CASSEKFGQGAREQYF. The CDR3 nucleotides read TGTGCCAGCAGTGAAAAGTTTGGACAGGGGGCGAGGGAGCAGTACTTC.